This T cell receptor (beta chain) derives from a study of shared clonotypes between healthy human individuals. Notes on the study in general: Generally, naive subsets came out with larger estimated richness than memory subsets.

A note on this clone: What it binds is not known.

In the CD4+ fraction, cells were divided into CD45RA+ naive and CD45RA-negative memory subsets. Trimming shortened V by 0 bases and J by 6 bases, and 9 bases separated the two germline ends. CDR1 MNHEY and CDR2 SMNVEV come from the germline V gene (reference sequence). CDR3 length equals 13 residues. Generated by immunoSEQ multiplex PCR, the TCRdb table keeps only in-frame clones and is missing some. The data show about 990,000 clones, approximately 80% seen once. The sequencing sample was made of memory CD4+ T cells from PBMCs. The subset here: CD45RA-negative fraction. This rearrangement joins TRBV27 to TRBJ2-7, with D maybe TRBD2 (5 bases). The TCR originated in a young man in good health. Some clones in this sample may be carry-over from other donors' samples. In nucleotides, the CDR3 is TGTGCCAGCAGTTTATCTTCGGGGAGCGAGCAGTACTTC. It specifies CASSLSSGSEQYF.